The present entry profiles one TCR beta chain with its context. The source of the sample is a study of cytomegalovirus exposure and HLA in healthy donors. Across the whole study: The Caucasian-associated ancestry cluster held more than 80% of under 450 genotyped donors.

Researchers ran the PCR with 60 Vbeta and 13 Jbeta primers. Using immunoSEQ multiplex PCR, the repertoire was profiled, and TCRdb retains in-frame clones only, with some absent. The table lists 280,000 or so clones, roughly 90% of them singletons. Each donor was healthy, and each was a bone marrow donor. The sequenced material came from PBMCs. This TCR was recovered from a woman aged 18 to 35 in good health and CMV-seronegative.

CDR3 residues: CASRGADTQYF. The CDR3 DNA sequence: TGTGCCAGCCGGGGGGCGGATACGCAGTATTTT. This chain connects TRBV9 to TRBJ2-3; D is perhaps TRBD2 (7 bases). CDR3 size: 11 residues. The germline gives CDR1 SGDLS, CDR2 YYNGEE. V gave up 7 bases and J gave up 6 bases, with 9 bases separating them.